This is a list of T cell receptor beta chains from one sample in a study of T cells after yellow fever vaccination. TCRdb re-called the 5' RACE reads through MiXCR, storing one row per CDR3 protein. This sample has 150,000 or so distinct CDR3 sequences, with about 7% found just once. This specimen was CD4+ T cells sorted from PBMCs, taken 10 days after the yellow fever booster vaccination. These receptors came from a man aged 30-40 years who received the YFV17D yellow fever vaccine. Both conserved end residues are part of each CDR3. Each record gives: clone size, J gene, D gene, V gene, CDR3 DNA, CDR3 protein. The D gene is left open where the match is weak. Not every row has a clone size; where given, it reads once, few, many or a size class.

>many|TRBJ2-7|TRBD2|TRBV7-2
TGTGCCAGCAGCTTAGCGCGGGGGGAGCAGTACTTC
CASSLARGEQYF
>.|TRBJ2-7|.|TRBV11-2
TGTGCCAGCAGCTTTACTCCGACCTACGAGCAGTACTTC
CASSFTPTYEQYF
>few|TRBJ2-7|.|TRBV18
TGTGCCAGCTCACCTCCTGGAGGGGACGAGCAGTACTTC
CASSPPGGDEQYF
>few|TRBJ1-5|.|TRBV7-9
TGTGCCAGCAGCCCGCCAGTCCGCCAGCCCCAGCATTTT
CASSPPVRQPQHF
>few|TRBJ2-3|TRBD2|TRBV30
TGTGCCTGGACCACGACTAGCGGGATTACGCAGTATTTT
CAWTTTSGITQYF
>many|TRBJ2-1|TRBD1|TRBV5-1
TGCGCCAGCAGCACCGGACAGGGGGACTACAATGAGCAGTTCTTC
CASSTGQGDYNEQFF
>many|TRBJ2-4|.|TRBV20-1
TGCAGTGCACATACCCCAACCGGACTCCAAAACATTCAGTACTTC
CSAHTPTGLQNIQYF
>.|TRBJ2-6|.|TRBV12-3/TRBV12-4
TGTTCCAGCTTAACGAACTCTGGGGCCAACGTCCTGACTTTC
CSSLTNSGANVLTF
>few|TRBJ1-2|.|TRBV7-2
TGTGCCAGCAGCTTAGAGAGTCAGACCTATGGCTACACCTTC
CASSLESQTYGYTF
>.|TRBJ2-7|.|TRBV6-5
TGTGCCAGCAGTTACTCGAAGTACGAGCAGTACTTC
CASSYSKYEQYF
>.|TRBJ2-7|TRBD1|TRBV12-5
TGTGCTAGTGCCCCGGTTCCCGGACAGGGCGTCTACGAGCAGTACTTC
CASAPVPGQGVYEQYF
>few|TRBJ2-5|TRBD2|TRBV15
TGTGCCACCAGGAGTATGGCTAGCGGGAGCCAAGAGACCCAGTACTTC
CATRSMASGSQETQYF
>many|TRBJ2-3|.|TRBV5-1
TGCGCCAGCAGGATTACACTAGATACAGATACGCAGTATTTT
CASRITLDTDTQYF
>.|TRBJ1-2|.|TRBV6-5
TGTGCCAGCAGTTACTCGACACTGCCAGGGAGAGGAGGCTACACCTTC
CASSYSTLPGRGGYTF
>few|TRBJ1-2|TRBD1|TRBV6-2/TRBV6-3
TGTGCCACTGACAGGGGGCGAAGTGGCTACACCTTC
CATDRGRSGYTF
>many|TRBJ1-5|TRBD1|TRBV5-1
TGCGCCAGCAGCCCAGGACAGGGCTTGATGGGCAATCAGCCCCAGCATTTT
CASSPGQGLMGNQPQHF
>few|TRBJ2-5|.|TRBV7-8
TGTGCCAGCAGCTTATCGGGAATCCAAGAGACCCAGTACTTC
CASSLSGIQETQYF
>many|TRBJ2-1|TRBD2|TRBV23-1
TGCGCCAGCAGTCAAGCTACTAGCGGGAGTAAAGATGAGCAGTTCTTC
CASSQATSGSKDEQFF
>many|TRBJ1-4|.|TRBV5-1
TGCGCCAGCAGCTTATCCCTGTCAACTAATGAAAAACTGTTTTTT
CASSLSLSTNEKLFF
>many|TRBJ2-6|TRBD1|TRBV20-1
TGCAGTGCCCAAGGACAGGGATCGGCTGGGGCCAACGTCCTGACTTTC
CSAQGQGSAGANVLTF
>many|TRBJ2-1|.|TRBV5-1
TGCGCCTCCGAAGGAGGGGACTCCTACAATGAGCAGTTCTTC
CASEGGDSYNEQFF
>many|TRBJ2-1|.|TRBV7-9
TGTGCCAGCAGCTTATCGAGGGACCTCATGGTCAATGAGCAGTTCTTC
CASSLSRDLMVNEQFF
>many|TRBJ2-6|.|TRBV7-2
TGTGCCAGCAGCTCGATCTCTGGGGCCAACGTCCTGACTTTC
CASSSISGANVLTF
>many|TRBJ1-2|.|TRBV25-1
TGTGCCAGCAGTGAACAGGGGATGTTCTATGGCTACACCTTC
CASSEQGMFYGYTF
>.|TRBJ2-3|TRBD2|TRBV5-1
TGCGCCAGCAGCGGACCTAGCGGGGGAAACACAGATACGCAGTATTTT
CASSGPSGGNTDTQYF
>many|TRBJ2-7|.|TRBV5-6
TGTGCCAGCAGCCCGAGCAGCGACGAGCAGTACTTC
CASSPSSDEQYF
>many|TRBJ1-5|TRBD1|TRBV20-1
TGCAGTGCTAGGACAGGGGCCAATCAGCCCCAGCATTTT
CSARTGANQPQHF
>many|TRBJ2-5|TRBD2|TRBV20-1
TGCAGTGCTCCTTGGCGGGAGGGGACCCAGTACTTC
CSAPWREGTQYF
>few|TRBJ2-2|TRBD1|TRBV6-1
TGTGCCAGCAGTCGGGACAGGGGGATCGTTACCGGGGAGCTGTTTTTT
CASSRDRGIVTGELFF
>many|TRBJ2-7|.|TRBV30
TGTGCCTGGGCTTGGTCCGGGTCCCCCTACGAGCAGTACTTC
CAWAWSGSPYEQYF
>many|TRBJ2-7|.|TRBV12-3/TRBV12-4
TGTGCCAGCAGTTCCGGGGGAAGCTCCTACGAGCAGTACTTC
CASSSGGSSYEQYF
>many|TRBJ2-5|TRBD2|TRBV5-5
TGTGCCAGCAGCTTGGCGCGCCAGGGAGGGGAGACCCAGTACTTC
CASSLARQGGETQYF
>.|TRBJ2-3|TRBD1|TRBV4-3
TGCGCCAGCAGCCCTTCAGGGACAGGGAACACAGATACGCAGTATTTT
CASSPSGTGNTDTQYF
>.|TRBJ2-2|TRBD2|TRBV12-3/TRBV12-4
TGTGCCTTCAGTTTCCAAAGCGGGGGGGCTGCGATTACCGGGGAGCTGTTTTTT
CAFSFQSGGAAITGELFF
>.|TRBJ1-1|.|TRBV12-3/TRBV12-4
TGTGCCAGCAGTACATTGGTAATGAACACTGAAGCTTTCTTT
CASSTLVMNTEAFF
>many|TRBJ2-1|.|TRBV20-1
TGCACTGCCCGCCGCTCCTACAATGAGCAGTTCTTC
CTARRSYNEQFF
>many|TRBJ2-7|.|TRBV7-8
TGTGCCAGCAGCTTAGGACGGACAAGGAGCTCCTACGAGCAGTACTTC
CASSLGRTRSSYEQYF
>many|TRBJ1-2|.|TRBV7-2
TGTGCCAGCAGCTCGGACAATAACTATGGCTACACCTTC
CASSSDNNYGYTF
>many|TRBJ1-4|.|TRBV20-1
TGCAGTGCAGAGGGTCCAAGGACCATCGATGAAAAACTGTTTTTT
CSAEGPRTIDEKLFF
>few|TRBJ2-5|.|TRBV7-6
TGTGCCAGCAGCTCAATCCGAGCCGAAGAGACCCAGTACTTC
CASSSIRAEETQYF
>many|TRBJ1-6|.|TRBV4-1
TGCGCCAGCAGCCAAGATCTGGGGACGAGCTCCTATAATTCACCCCTCCACTTT
CASSQDLGTSSYNSPLHF
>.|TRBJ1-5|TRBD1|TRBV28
TGTGCCAGCAGGCGCCCGGGCAGGGGGGACAATCAGCCCCAGCATTTT
CASRRPGRGDNQPQHF
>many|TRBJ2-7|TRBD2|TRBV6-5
TGTGCCAGCGAGTTACCCTCTAGCGGGAGGGCCAAAGTCAACGAGCAGTACTTC
CASELPSSGRAKVNEQYF
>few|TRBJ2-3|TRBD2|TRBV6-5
TGTGCCAGCAGCTCCCCGAGCGGGATTACGCAGTATTTT
CASSSPSGITQYF
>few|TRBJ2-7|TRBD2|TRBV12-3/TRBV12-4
TGTGCCAGCAGCCCCCTAGCGGGAGGGACCTACGAGCAGTACTTC
CASSPLAGGTYEQYF
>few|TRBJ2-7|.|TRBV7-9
TGTGCCAGCAGCTTATCCGAGGGGGGGACAGGTAACGAGCAGTACTTC
CASSLSEGGTGNEQYF
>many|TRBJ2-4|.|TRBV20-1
TGCAGTGCTAGTCTCCCAGGGGAGAACATTCAGTACTTC
CSASLPGENIQYF
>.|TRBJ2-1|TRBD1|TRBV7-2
TGTGCCAGCAGCCCACCTGGGACAGGGGCATTTCAGTTCTTC
CASSPPGTGAFQFF
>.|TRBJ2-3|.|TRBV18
TGTGCCAGCTCACTTGCCCTGACCGGGGATACGCAGTATTTT
CASSLALTGDTQYF
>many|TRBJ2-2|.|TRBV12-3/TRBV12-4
TGTGCCAGCAGTTCCGTGGCGGGAAACACCGGGGAGCTGTTTTTT
CASSSVAGNTGELFF
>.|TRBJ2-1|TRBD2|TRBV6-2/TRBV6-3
TGTGCCAGCAGTTACTCGGGACAGGTGATAGGGACTAGCGGGAGGTGGGAGCAGTTCTTC
CASSYSGQVIGTSGRWEQFF
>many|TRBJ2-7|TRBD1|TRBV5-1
TGCGCCAGCAGCTCAAACCCCCGGACAGGAACGTCCTACGAGCAGTACTTC
CASSSNPRTGTSYEQYF
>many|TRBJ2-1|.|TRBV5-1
TGCGCCAGCAGCTTCGGAGAATTTGAGCAGTTCTTC
CASSFGEFEQFF
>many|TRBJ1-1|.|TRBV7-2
TGTGCCAGCAGACGCGGGGGAGTGGTACGAGAAGCTTTCTTT
CASRRGGVVREAFF
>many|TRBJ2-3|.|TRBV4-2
TGTGCCAGCAGCCAAGTAGGCGGGCCGAGCACAGATACGCAGTATTTT
CASSQVGGPSTDTQYF